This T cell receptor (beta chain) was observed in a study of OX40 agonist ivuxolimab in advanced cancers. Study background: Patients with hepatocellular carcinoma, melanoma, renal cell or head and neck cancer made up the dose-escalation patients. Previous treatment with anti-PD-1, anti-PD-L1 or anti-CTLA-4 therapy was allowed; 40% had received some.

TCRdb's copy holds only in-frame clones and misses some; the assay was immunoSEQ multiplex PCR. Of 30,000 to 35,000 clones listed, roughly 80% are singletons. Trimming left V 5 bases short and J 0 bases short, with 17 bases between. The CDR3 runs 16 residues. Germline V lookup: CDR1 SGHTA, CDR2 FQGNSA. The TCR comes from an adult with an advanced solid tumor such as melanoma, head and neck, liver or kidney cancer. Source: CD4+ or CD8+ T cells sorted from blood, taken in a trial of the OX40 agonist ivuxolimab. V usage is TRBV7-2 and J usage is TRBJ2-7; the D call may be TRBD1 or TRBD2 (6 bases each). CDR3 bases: TGTGCCAGCAGCCCATGGGGGGCGGACGGCTCCTACGAGCAGTACTTC. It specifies CASSPWGADGSYEQYF. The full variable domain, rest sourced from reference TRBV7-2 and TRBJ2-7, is GAGVSQSPSNKVTEKGKDVELRCDPISGHTALYWYRQSLGQGLEFLIYFQGNSAPDKSGLPSDRFSAERTGGSVSTLTIQRTQQEDSAVYLCASSPWGADGSYEQYFGPGTRLTVT.